Below are 16 T cell receptor beta chains sequenced from a single sample in a study of blood T cell repertoires in COVID-19 (TCRdb year 2020). Receptor amplification or capture employed the immunoSEQ multiplex PCR assay. TCRdb obtained this table from immuneACCESS and retained in-frame rearrangements with V and J assigned. These tables miss some clones; where compared with another copy, unresolved V genes account for less than half of the shortfall, and the remainder is unexplained. This sample gives fewer than 250,000 clones in total; 86% of them show up just once. The ten most abundant clones make up around 2.1% of the sample. Sequenced sample: PBMCs or T cells enriched from blood (not recorded which). Receptors originate from a woman aged 50 to 60 who had recovered from COVID-19.

The chain couples TRBV5-4 to TRBJ1-6, with unresolved D. The CDR3 contains 14 residues. With 4 bases removed from V and 2 bases from J, the gap between germline ends came to 7 bases. Germline lookup yields CDR1 SGHNT and CDR2 YYREEE (reference sequence). The CDR3 here is CASSPGTYNSPLHF. The CDR3 DNA follows: TGTGCCAGCAGCCCAGGAACCTATAATTCACCCCTCCACTTT.

This clone has only one observation. The chain uses TRBV27 and TRBJ2-7, with 10 bases fitting TRBD1. Per the germline V gene, CDR1 is MNHEY and CDR2 is SMNVEV (reference sequence). V shed 5 bases and J 5 bases; nucleotides not matched to a gene: 6. The CDR3 contains 14 residues. The CDR3 protein is CASSQTGGADEQYF. DNA for the CDR3: TGTGCCAGCAGTCAGACAGGGGGCGCGGACGAGCAGTACTTC.

This clone was detected once. The chain employs TRBV28 and TRBJ1-5; weak D call: TRBD1 (6 bases). This CDR3 is built from 20 residues. V was shortened by 6 bases and J by 5 bases, with 32 bases between the two germline ends. In germline, CDR1 is MDHEN, CDR2 SYDVKM. This CDR3 is CASRSSLVRGGGPDDQPQHF. The CDR3, as DNA: TGTGCCAGCAGAAGCAGTTTAGTAAGAGGGGGGGGACCCGACGATCAGCCCCAGCATTTT.

This clone was counted between two and nine times. V gene TRBV5-1 combines with J gene TRBJ2-7; the match to TRBD1 covers 7 bases. Germline V gives CDR1 SGHRS, CDR2 YFSETQ. This CDR3 has 16 amino acids. Trimming removed 0 bases from V and 2 bases from J; junction bases left unmatched: 8. CDR3 DNA: TGCGCCAGCAGCTTGGGGGGGACAGCGATTGCCTACGAGCAGTACTTC. It translates to CASSLGGTAIAYEQYF.

J is TRBJ2-1 and V is TRBV9; possible D gene TRBD1, 5 bases. The CDR3 spans 12 residues. Germline V lookup: CDR1 SGDLS, CDR2 YYNGEE. V lost 0 bases to trimming and J lost 10 bases, with 8 bases between them. The CDR3 DNA sequence: TGTGCCAGCAGCGTAGCAGGGAAAGAGCAGTTCTTC. Translating it yields CASSVAGKEQFF.

DNA of the CDR3: TGTGCCAGCAGCAAAGAGGGGGATTATAGCAATCAGCCCCAGCATTTT. This codes for CASSKEGDYSNQPQHF. The chain uses TRBV21-1 and TRBJ1-5; the tabulated D call, TRBD1, remains unverified against the DNA. TRBV21-1 is listed as a pseudogene. CDR3 size: 16 residues.

J is TRBJ1-4 and V is TRBV3-1 (or the pseudogene TRBV3-2), with unresolved D. This CDR3 has 12 amino acids. V was shortened by 2 bases and J by 5 bases, with 3 bases between the two germline ends. Germline V gives CDR1 LGHDT, CDR2 YNNKEL (reference sequence). CDR3 protein: CASSQLNEKLFF. CDR3 nucleotides: TGTGCCAGCAGCCAATTAAATGAAAAACTGTTTTTT.

V is TRBV7-9 and J is TRBJ1-3; D remains ambiguous. Trimming took off 3 bases at V and 0 bases at J, with 6 bases between the two ends. This CDR3 contains 14 residues. Germline CDR1 and CDR2: SEHNR and FQNEAQ (reference sequence). CDR3 sequence: CASSLTSSGNTIYF. In DNA, the CDR3 is TGTGCCAGCAGCTTGACAAGCTCTGGAAACACCATATATTTT. Combining the CDR3 with reference TRBV7-9 and TRBJ1-3 gives the whole variable domain DTGVSQNPRHKITKRGQNVTFRCDPISEHNRLYWYRQTLGQGPEFLTYFQNEAQLEKSRLLSDRFSAERPKGSFSTLEIQRTEQGDSAMYLCASSLTSSGNTIYFGEGSWLTVV.

The rearrangement joins TRBV30 to TRBJ2-1; TRBD2 aligns across 9 bases. In germline, CDR1 is GTSNPN, CDR2 SVGIG (reference sequence). The CDR3 spans 15 residues. V dropped 2 bases and J dropped 2; count of bases not matched to a gene: 4. In nucleotides, the CDR3 is TGTGCCTGGAGTTTCGGCGGGGGGGCCTACAATGAGCAGTTCTTC. Translation: CAWSFGGGAYNEQFF.

The rearrangement links TRBV11-2 to TRBJ2-2; D perhaps matches TRBD2 (6 bases). This CDR3 contains 14 residues. Per the germline V gene, CDR1 is SGHAT and CDR2 is FQNNGV. With 5 bases removed from V and 6 bases from J, the gap between germline ends came to 13 bases. CDR3: CASSHMEGPGELFF. The CDR3 DNA reads as TGTGCCAGCAGCCACATGGAGGGGCCCGGGGAGCTGTTTTTT.

V is TRBV7-2 and J is TRBJ2-1, with 9 bases that match TRBD1. Trimming at V came to 4 bases and at J to 10 bases, leaving 5 bases not matched to a gene. CDR3 size: 13 residues. Germline V gives CDR1 SGHTA, CDR2 FQGNSA. CDR3 in amino acids: CASSSGTGWEQFF. The CDR3, as DNA: TGTGCCAGCAGCTCAGGGACAGGGTGGGAGCAGTTCTTC.

CDR3 coding DNA: TGTGCCACCAGCACCCGGGACAGGGGACGCGATGAGCAGTTCTTC. The encoded protein is CATSTRDRGRDEQFF. This chain connects TRBV15 to TRBJ2-1; 10 bases agree with TRBD1. This CDR3 has 15 amino acids. Germline CDR1 reads LNHNV; CDR2 reads YYDKDF (reference sequence). V lost 4 bases to trimming and J lost 8 bases; unmatched junction nucleotides: 8.

This chain joins TRBV9 and TRBJ1-1, with D hard to call. The V gene's germline CDR1 is SGDLS and CDR2 YYNGEE. The CDR3 length is 14 residues. Trimming removed 1 base at V and 6 bases at J, with 13 bases between. The CDR3 DNA reads TGTGCCAGCAGCGTAAGCGGGGTGAGGGCTGAAGCTTTCTTT. Its translation is CASSVSGVRAEAFF.

V and J are TRBV5-5 and TRBJ1-1; D perhaps matches TRBD1 (6 bases). V lost 9 bases, J lost 5 bases, and 29 bases lay in between. This CDR3 spans 17 amino acids. Germline V gene sequence: CDR1 SGHKS, CDR2 YYEKEE (reference sequence). The CDR3 loop reads CATESAAGIGGRTEAFF. The DNA for the CDR3 is TGTGCCACGGAGTCGGCGGCGGGTATAGGGGGACGAACTGAAGCTTTCTTT.

The chain carries TRBV28 and TRBJ2-7; 7 nucleotides line up with TRBD1. This CDR3 region has 15 residues. Trimming took 3 bases from V and 6 from J; bases not matched to a gene: 11. In germline, CDR1 is MDHEN, CDR2 SYDVKM. CDR3 sequence (DNA): TGTGCCAGCAGTTTCGTCCCCGCAAGGGGGCGCGAGCAGTACTTC. It specifies CASSFVPARGREQYF. The variable domain in full, completed from reference TRBV28 and TRBJ2-7, reads DVKVTQSSRYLVKRTGEKVFLECVQDMDHENMFWYRQDPGLGLRLIYFSYDVKMKEKGDIPEGYSVSREKKERFSLILESASTNQTSMYLCASSFVPARGREQYFGPGTRLTVT.

The chain has TRBV5-5 and TRBJ2-7; 9 nucleotides align to TRBD1. The CDR3 extends over 15 amino acids. V shed 5 bases and J 3 bases; nucleotides not matched to a gene: 9. CDR1 is SGHKS, CDR2 YYEKEE, per germline (reference sequence). CDR3 nucleotides: TGTGCCAGCAGTTCAGCCGGGACAGGGCTCTACGAGCAGTACTTC. Encoded protein: CASSSAGTGLYEQYF.